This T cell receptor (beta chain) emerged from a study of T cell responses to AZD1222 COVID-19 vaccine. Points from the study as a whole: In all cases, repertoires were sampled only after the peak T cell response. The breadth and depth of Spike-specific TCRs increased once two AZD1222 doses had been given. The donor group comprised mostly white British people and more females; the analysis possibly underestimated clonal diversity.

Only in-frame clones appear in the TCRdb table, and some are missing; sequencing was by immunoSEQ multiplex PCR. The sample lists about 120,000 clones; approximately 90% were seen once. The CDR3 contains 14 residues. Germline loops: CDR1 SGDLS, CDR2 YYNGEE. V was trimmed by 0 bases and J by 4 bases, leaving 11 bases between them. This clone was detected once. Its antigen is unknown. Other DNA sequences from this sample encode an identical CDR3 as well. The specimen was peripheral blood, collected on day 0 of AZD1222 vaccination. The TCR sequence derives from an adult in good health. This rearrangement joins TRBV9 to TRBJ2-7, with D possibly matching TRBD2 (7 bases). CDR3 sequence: CASSVAEGGYEQYF. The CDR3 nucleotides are TGTGCCAGCAGCGTAGCTGAGGGGGGGTACGAGCAGTACTTC.